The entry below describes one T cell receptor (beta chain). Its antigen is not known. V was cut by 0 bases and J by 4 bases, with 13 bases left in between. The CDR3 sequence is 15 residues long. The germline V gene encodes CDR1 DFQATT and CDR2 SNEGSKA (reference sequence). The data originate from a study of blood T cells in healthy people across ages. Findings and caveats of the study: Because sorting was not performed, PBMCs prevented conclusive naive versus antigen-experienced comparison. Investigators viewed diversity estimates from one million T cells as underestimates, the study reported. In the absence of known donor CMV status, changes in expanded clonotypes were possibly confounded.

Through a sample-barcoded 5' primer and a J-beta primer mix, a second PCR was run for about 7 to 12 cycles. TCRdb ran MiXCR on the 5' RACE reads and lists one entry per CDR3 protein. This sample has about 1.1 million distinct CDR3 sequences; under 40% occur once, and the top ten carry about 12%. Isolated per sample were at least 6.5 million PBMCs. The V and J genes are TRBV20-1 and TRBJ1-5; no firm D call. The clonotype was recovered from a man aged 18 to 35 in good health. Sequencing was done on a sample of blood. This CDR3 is CSAREGSVGNQPQHF. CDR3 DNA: TGCAGTGCTAGAGAGGGGTCAGTGGGTAATCAGCCCCAGCATTTT.